The clone carrying this T cell receptor (beta chain) has a handful of counts. Its specificity is unknown. The sample originates from a study of response to subunit inactivated influenza vaccine. The study, taken as a whole, reports: After each seasonal influenza vaccination, few new T cells are recruited, the authors suggested.

TCRdb independently ran MiXCR on the RT-PCR reads; one entry per CDR3 protein. The sample has around 580,000 distinct CDR3 sequences; approximately 14% are singletons. The CDR3 totals 14 residues. Germline assignment: CDR1 SEHNR and CDR2 FQNEAQ (reference sequence). Deletions cut 3 bases from V and 5 bases from J, with 13 bases between. This clonotype was obtained from a man over 45 who received an inactivated influenza vaccine. V gene TRBV7-9 combines with J gene TRBJ2-5; D tentatively fits TRBD1 or TRBD2 (5 bases each). The material sequenced was PBMCs from blood, taken approximately 12 days after vaccination. The CDR3 spells CASSFSGTGETQYF. CDR3 coding DNA: TGTGCCAGCAGCTTTTCAGGGACGGGGGAGACCCAGTACTTC.